This TCR beta chain was sequenced in a study of blood T cell repertoires in COVID-19. Deletions cut 2 bases from V and 0 bases from J, with 13 bases between. The CDR3 has 16 amino acids. Germline V gene data show CDR1 as GTSNPN and CDR2 as SVGIG (reference sequence). As handled by the study authors: Scientists estimated how many nucleated cells there were by amplifying reference gene primers. Repertoires were generated with immunoSEQ multiplex PCR, while TCRdb's copy carries only in-frame clones and drops some. The DNA gave D and trimming, while V, J and clone size come from that table. The sample lists roughly 110,000 clones; about 91% were seen once.

The source material was peripheral blood. V gene TRBV30 combines with J gene TRBJ1-4, with D hard to call. This TCR was sampled from a man in his forties or fifties with active or convalescent COVID-19. The CDR3: CAWSHYRGSTNEKLFF. DNA for the CDR3: TGTGCCTGGAGTCACTATCGAGGGTCAACTAATGAAAAACTGTTTTTT.